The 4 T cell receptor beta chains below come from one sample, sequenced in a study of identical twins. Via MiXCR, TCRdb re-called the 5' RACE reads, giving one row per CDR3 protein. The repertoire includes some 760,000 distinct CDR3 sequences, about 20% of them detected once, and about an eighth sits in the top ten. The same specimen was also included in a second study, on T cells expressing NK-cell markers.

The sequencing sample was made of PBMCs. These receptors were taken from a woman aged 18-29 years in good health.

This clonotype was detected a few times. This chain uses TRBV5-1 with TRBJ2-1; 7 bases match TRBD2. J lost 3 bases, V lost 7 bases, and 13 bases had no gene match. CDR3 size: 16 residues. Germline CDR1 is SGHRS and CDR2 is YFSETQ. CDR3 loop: CASEAGLRGGYNEQFF. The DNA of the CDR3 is TGCGCCAGCGAAGCGGGACTACGGGGCGGCTACAATGAGCAGTTCTTC.

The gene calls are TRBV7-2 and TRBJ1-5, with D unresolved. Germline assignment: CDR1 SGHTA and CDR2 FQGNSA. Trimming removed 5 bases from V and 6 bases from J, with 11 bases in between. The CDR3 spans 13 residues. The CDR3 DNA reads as TGTGCCAGCAGCCCTACGAGGAGTCAGCCCCAGCATTTT. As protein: CASSPTRSQPQHF.

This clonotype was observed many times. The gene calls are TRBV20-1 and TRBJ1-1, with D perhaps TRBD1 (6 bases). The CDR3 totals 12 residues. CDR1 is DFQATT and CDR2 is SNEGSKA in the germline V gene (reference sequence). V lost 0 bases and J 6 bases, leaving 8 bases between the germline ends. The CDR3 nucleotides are TGCAGTGCTAGAGAGGGGGCGGCTGAAGCTTTCTTT. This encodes CSAREGAAEAFF.

The CDR3 nucleotides read TGTGCCAGCAGTTACCGTATCTTCGGAGAACTGTTTTTT. Its translation: CASSYRIFGELFF. V is TRBV6-5 and J is TRBJ1-4, with D unresolved. The germline gives CDR1 MNHEY, CDR2 SVGAGI. This CDR3 spans 13 amino acids. V lost 2 bases, J lost 12 bases, and 13 bases lay in between.